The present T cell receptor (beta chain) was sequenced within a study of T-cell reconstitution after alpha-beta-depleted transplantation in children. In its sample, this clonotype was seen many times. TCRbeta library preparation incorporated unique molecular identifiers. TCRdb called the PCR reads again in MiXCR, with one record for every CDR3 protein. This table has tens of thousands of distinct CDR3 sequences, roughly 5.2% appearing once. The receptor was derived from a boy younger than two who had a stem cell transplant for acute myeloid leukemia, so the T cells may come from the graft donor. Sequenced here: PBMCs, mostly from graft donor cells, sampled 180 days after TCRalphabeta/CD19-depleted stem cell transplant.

The CDR3 nucleotides are TGTGCCAGCGGCCTGGGTAGCAATCAGCCCCAGCATTTT. Translating gives CASGLGSNQPQHF. The gene calls are TRBV28 and TRBJ1-5; D is unclear. V lost 8 bases to trimming and J lost 0 bases, with 8 bases between them. Germline CDR1 MDHEN, CDR2 SYDVKM. The CDR3 length is 13 residues.